These T cell receptor beta chains were read from a single sample in a study of cytomegalovirus exposure and HLA in healthy donors. The protocol was immunoSEQ multiplex PCR, while the TCRdb copy is restricted to in-frame clones and leaves out a portion. The data hold 200,000 to 250,000 clones, with less than 80% observed a single time. Sample: PBMCs. The receptors originated from a girl aged 2 to 9 in good health and CMV-seronegative. Both conserved end residues are part of each CDR3. D genes are given only for firm matches. Size is stated for part of the rows, as once, few or many counts, or as a class when the clone is expanded.

TRBV4-1	.	TRBJ2-2	TRBD1	TGCGCCAGCAGCTACGACAGGGATACCGGGGAGCTGTTTTTT	CASSYDRDTGELFF
TRBV12-5	.	TRBJ1-2	.	TGTGCTAGTGGTGGGACTAGAGGCTACACCTTC	CASGGTRGYTF
TRBV5-1	.	TRBJ2-5	.	TGCGCCAGCAGCCCTGAGCAAGAGACCCAGTACTTC	CASSPEQETQYF
TRBV5-1	few	TRBJ2-1	TRBD2	TGCGCCAGCAGCTTCCTGACTAGCGGGGGCCTTAATGAGCAGTTCTTC	CASSFLTSGGLNEQFF
TRBV6-1	.	TRBJ2-5	.	TGTGCCAGCAGTCCTTCTTTCAGGGAACAGACCCAGTACTTC	CASSPSFREQTQYF
TRBV30	few	TRBJ1-4	.	TGTGCCTGTAGCGCGGGAACTAATGAAAAACTGTTTTTT	CACSAGTNEKLFF
TRBV6-5	few	TRBJ1-1	.	TGTGCCAGCAGTTACGCCCAGGGCCTGGCTGAAGCTTTCTTT	CASSYAQGLAEAFF
TRBV19	.	TRBJ2-7	.	TGTGCCAGTAGTATCCTAGGGACTTCAGGGAACGAGCAGTACTTC	CASSILGTSGNEQYF
TRBV27	.	TRBJ1-2	.	TGTGCCAGCAGTTATCAGGGCAACTATGGCTACACCTTC	CASSYQGNYGYTF
TRBV5-6	.	TRBJ1-3	.	TGTGCCAGCAGCCCCAGCAAAAGATGGGCAGACTCTGGAAACACCATATATTTT	CASSPSKRWADSGNTIYF
TRBV5-1	.	TRBJ1-3	.	TGCGCCAGCAGAGATAAAGACAGGGGAAACACCATATATTTT	CASRDKDRGNTIYF
TRBV11-1	.	TRBJ1-1	.	TGTGCCAGCAGCTTAGAGGCGACAATAAACACTGAAGCTTTCTTT	CASSLEATINTEAFF
TRBV15	.	TRBJ1-4	.	TGTGCCACCAGCAGAGATCCAGGTGAAAAACTGTTTTTT	CATSRDPGEKLFF
TRBV6-5	.	TRBJ2-7	TRBD2	TGTGCCAGCAGTTACGGGACTAGCGGGTCCTACGAGCAGTACTTC	CASSYGTSGSYEQYF
TRBV6-6	.	TRBJ1-2	TRBD1	TGTGCCAGCAGGATGGGACAGTTAAACTATGGCTACACCTTC	CASRMGQLNYGYTF
TRBV6-8	.	TRBJ2-1	TRBD1	TGTGCCAGCACCGAACGGACAGGGGGAAAGAATGAGCAGTTCTTC	CASTERTGGKNEQFF
TRBV5-4	.	TRBJ2-3	.	TGTGCCAGCAGCCGCGGGTCCAGCCGCACAGATACGCAGTATTTT	CASSRGSSRTDTQYF
TRBV9	.	TRBJ2-1	TRBD2	TGTGCCAGCAGCGTAGGTCCAGCGGGATACAATGAGCAGTTCTTC	CASSVGPAGYNEQFF
TRBV11-2	few	TRBJ2-5	.	TGTGCCAGCAGCTTTCGGGGCCAAGAGACCCAGTACTTC	CASSFRGQETQYF
TRBV5-4	.	TRBJ2-3	TRBD2	TGTGCCAGCAGCTTGATCTCGGGAGGGGGTACAGATACGCAGTATTTT	CASSLISGGGTDTQYF
TRBV9	many	TRBJ1-1	.	TGTGCCAGCAGCGCCCCATTGGAGGCGGGTGCGGCTTTCTTT	CASSAPLEAGAAFF
TRBV19	.	TRBJ1-5	TRBD1	TGTGCCAGTAGTATAGCTCTGGGCCGTAGGGGGCTGGGAAATCAGCCCCAGCATTTT	CASSIALGRRGLGNQPQHF
TRBV5-4	.	TRBJ1-6	.	TGTGCCAGCAGCATACAGGGAATTCGGCATAATTCACCCCTCCACTTT	CASSIQGIRHNSPLHF
TRBV4-1	once	TRBJ1-1	.	TGCGCCAGCAGCCAAGGGGATCAGGGGAACACTGAAGCTTTCTTT	CASSQGDQGNTEAFF
TRBV2	.	TRBJ2-7	.	TGTGCCAGCAGGTACTATGCCGAGCAGTACTTC	CASRYYAEQYF
TRBV11-2	.	TRBJ1-1	TRBD1	TGTGCCGCCCAGGGGGAAAGGGCTGAAGCTTTCTTT	CAAQGERAEAFF
TRBV7-9	.	TRBJ2-2	.	TGTGCCAGCAGCCCCAGGCGTCTCGGGGAGCTGTTTTTT	CASSPRRLGELFF
TRBV5-6	.	TRBJ2-7	.	TGTGCCAGCAGCTATGGGGGAGGAAGCTCCTACGAGCAGTACTTC	CASSYGGGSSYEQYF
TRBV15	.	TRBJ2-3	TRBD2	TGTGCCACCAGCAGGAGAGCGGGAGTCACAGATACGCAGTATTTT	CATSRRAGVTDTQYF
TRBV5-4	.	TRBJ2-1	.	TGTGCCAGCAGCTCACCGGGGGGCTTAAACAATGAGCAGTTCTTC	CASSSPGGLNNEQFF
TRBV18	.	TRBJ2-5	.	TGTGCCAGCTCACGCGGGACAGCAAAAGAGACCCAGTACTTC	CASSRGTAKETQYF
TRBV5-1	.	TRBJ2-7	TRBD2	TGCGCCAGCAGCTTGAGCGGGGGGTCCCCCTACGAGCAGTACTTC	CASSLSGGSPYEQYF
TRBV5-6	.	TRBJ2-7	.	TGTGCCAGCAGCAATAATAACAGGTTCGGCCACGAGCAGTACTTC	CASSNNNRFGHEQYF
TRBV5-1	.	TRBJ1-2	.	TGCGCCAGCAATCCTTGGGGGGATAACTATGGCTACACCTTC	CASNPWGDNYGYTF
TRBV6-1	.	TRBJ1-5	TRBD1	TGTGCCAGCACCAACACGGGACAGGGTAACCAGCCCCAGCATTTT	CASTNTGQGNQPQHF
TRBV5-1	.	TRBJ2-7	.	TGCGCCAGCAGTTCGACGGGAGACCTATACGAGCAGTACTTC	CASSSTGDLYEQYF
TRBV11-3	.	TRBJ1-1	.	TGTGCCAGCAGCTTATTTGGGGGCGAGACTGAAGCTTTCTTT	CASSLFGGETEAFF
TRBV5-1	few	TRBJ2-1	TRBD2	TGCGCCAGCAGCTTGTATGGGGGACTAGCGGGAGGGAGCTCCTACAATGAGCAGTTCTTC	CASSLYGGLAGGSSYNEQFF
TRBV6-1	.	TRBJ1-4	.	TGTGCCAGCTACGGGGGGAATCTAGGTTTCGGAAAACTGTTTTTT	CASYGGNLGFGKLFF
TRBV7-3	.	TRBJ2-7	TRBD2	TGTGCCAGCAGCTTCGGGGGGGGCGGTTCCTACGAGCAGTACTTC	CASSFGGGGSYEQYF
TRBV2	.	TRBJ2-3	TRBD2	TGTGCCAGCAGTCCCGGGACTAGCGTTGGTGATACGCAGTATTTT	CASSPGTSVGDTQYF
TRBV27	.	TRBJ1-2	.	TGTGCCAGCAGTTCGTTCAACCCCGTCGGGGGCTACACCTTC	CASSSFNPVGGYTF
TRBV6-5	once	TRBJ2-1	.	TGTGCCAGCAGTTACCTGGACGGGAAGCAGTTCTTC	CASSYLDGKQFF
TRBV2	.	TRBJ2-5	TRBD2	TGTGCCAGCAGTTCCATTAGCGGGGGGACGAAGACCCAGTACTTC	CASSSISGGTKTQYF
TRBV30	few	TRBJ1-2	TRBD1	TGTGCCTATACGGGACAGGGGGTAACGCGGGGCTACACCTTC	CAYTGQGVTRGYTF
TRBV2	.	TRBJ2-3	.	TGTGCCAGCAGCCGACGCCTAGCAGATACGCAGTATTTT	CASSRRLADTQYF
TRBV27	.	TRBJ2-7	TRBD2	TGTGCCAGCACTCGACAGGGGACTAGCGGGGTCTCTTCCGGGGAGCAGTACTTC	CASTRQGTSGVSSGEQYF
TRBV6-5	.	TRBJ1-2	.	TGTGCCAGCAGCTTTTCAGGGAATGGCTACACCTTC	CASSFSGNGYTF
TRBV28	.	TRBJ2-7	TRBD2	TGTGCCAGCAGCCAGGTCAGACTAGCGGCCTCCTACGAGCAGTACTTC	CASSQVRLAASYEQYF
TRBV9	.	TRBJ2-1	TRBD1	TGTGCCAGCAATGACCGGACAGGGGCGGGAAATGAGCAGTTCTTC	CASNDRTGAGNEQFF
TRBV19	.	TRBJ1-4	TRBD1	TGTGCCAGTAGCCTGACAGGGGCGAATGAAAAACTGTTTTTT	CASSLTGANEKLFF